Listed below are T cell receptor beta chains from one sample, sequenced in a study of T cell changes during pregnancy in multiple sclerosis. This table comes from immunoSEQ multiplex PCR, and its TCRdb copy is limited to in-frame clones, with some not included. Of 69,000 or so clones in the sample, approximately 92% were seen once. The sample in question was peripheral blood, obtained in the third trimester of pregnancy. The receptors shown here come from a female donor in good health, enrolled as a control in a pregnancy study. Each CDR3 is given with its conserved first and last residue. The D gene is left open where the match is weak. Not all rows give a size; the values are once, few, many and, for expanded clones, a class.

d_gene: TRBD2
abundance: -
v_gene: TRBV18
j_gene: TRBJ2-7
CDR3nt: TGTGCCAGCTCACCAGCCGTACTAGCGGGAGGGCTGAACGAGCAGTACTTC
CDR3aa: CASSPAVLAGGLNEQYF

d_gene: -
abundance: -
v_gene: TRBV4-2
j_gene: TRBJ1-1
CDR3nt: TGTGCCAGCAGCCAGCACCAGGGGAACACTGAAGCTTTCTTT
CDR3aa: CASSQHQGNTEAFF

d_gene: -
abundance: -
v_gene: TRBV20-1
j_gene: TRBJ2-1
CDR3nt: TGCAGTGCGCAAACCGGGGATGAGCAGTTCTTC
CDR3aa: CSAQTGDEQFF

d_gene: TRBD2
abundance: -
v_gene: TRBV28
j_gene: TRBJ2-7
CDR3nt: TGTGCCAGCAGCCGGCTCCTGGGACTAGCGAGGGACTACGAGCAGTACTTC
CDR3aa: CASSRLLGLARDYEQYF

d_gene: TRBD2
abundance: -
v_gene: TRBV13
j_gene: TRBJ2-7
CDR3nt: TGTGCCAGCAGCATGACTAGCGGGAGTTACGAGCAGTACTTC
CDR3aa: CASSMTSGSYEQYF

d_gene: -
abundance: few
v_gene: TRBV7-6
j_gene: TRBJ2-7
CDR3nt: TGTGCCAGCAGCCAGTACTACGACTCAGAGGCCGAGCAGTACTTC
CDR3aa: CASSQYYDSEAEQYF

d_gene: -
abundance: -
v_gene: TRBV30
j_gene: TRBJ2-3
CDR3nt: TGTGCCTGGAGCCTCGGGGCAGATACGCAGTATTTT
CDR3aa: CAWSLGADTQYF

d_gene: TRBD2
abundance: -
v_gene: TRBV7-9
j_gene: TRBJ2-2
CDR3nt: TGTGCCAGCAGCTTCCTGAGCGGGAGTCAGATCACCGGGGAGCTGTTTTTT
CDR3aa: CASSFLSGSQITGELFF

d_gene: -
abundance: -
v_gene: TRBV19
j_gene: TRBJ1-2
CDR3nt: TGTGCCAGTAGTGGGGCAGGGCCCTATGGCTACACCTTC
CDR3aa: CASSGAGPYGYTF

d_gene: -
abundance: -
v_gene: TRBV2
j_gene: TRBJ1-2
CDR3nt: TGTGCCAGCAGTGAACGTCGGGGGGGGCTTGGGGGCTACACCTTC
CDR3aa: CASSERRGGLGGYTF

d_gene: TRBD2
abundance: -
v_gene: TRBV19
j_gene: TRBJ2-3
CDR3nt: TGTGCCAGTAGTAACGGACTAGCAGATACGCAGTATTTT
CDR3aa: CASSNGLADTQYF

d_gene: -
abundance: -
v_gene: TRBV11-2
j_gene: TRBJ2-5
CDR3nt: TGTGCCAGCACCGGCGTAGGGGGAATGTATGAGACCCAGTACTTC
CDR3aa: CASTGVGGMYETQYF

d_gene: TRBD2
abundance: -
v_gene: TRBV10-2
j_gene: TRBJ2-7
CDR3nt: TGCGCCAGCAGTGAGTCGAATCGGGGGGCCTACGAGCAGTACTTC
CDR3aa: CASSESNRGAYEQYF

d_gene: TRBD1
abundance: -
v_gene: TRBV6-5
j_gene: TRBJ1-2
CDR3nt: TGTGCCAGCAGTTACCGGGACAGGGGATCCTATGGCTACACCTTC
CDR3aa: CASSYRDRGSYGYTF

d_gene: TRBD2
abundance: -
v_gene: TRBV11-3
j_gene: TRBJ2-7
CDR3nt: TGTGCCAGCAGCTTAGGCCCCGGACTAGCGTCCGAGCAGTACTTC
CDR3aa: CASSLGPGLASEQYF

d_gene: TRBD2
abundance: once
v_gene: TRBV11-2
j_gene: TRBJ2-1
CDR3nt: TGTGCCAGCAGCTTAGAACCTTTGGGAGCGGGGGGGCCCAATGAGCAGTTCTTC
CDR3aa: CASSLEPLGAGGPNEQFF

d_gene: TRBD1
abundance: -
v_gene: TRBV29-1
j_gene: TRBJ1-2
CDR3nt: TGCAGCGTTGAGGCAACTCCGGGACAGGGACGGAAGGGCGGCTACACCTTC
CDR3aa: CSVEATPGQGRKGGYTF

d_gene: -
abundance: -
v_gene: TRBV11-1
j_gene: TRBJ2-3
CDR3nt: TGTGCCAGCAGCACAACAGGAGTTTCCACAGATACGCAGTATTTT
CDR3aa: CASSTTGVSTDTQYF

d_gene: -
abundance: -
v_gene: TRBV19
j_gene: TRBJ2-2
CDR3nt: TGTGCCAGTAGTAGTTATTCTAGTTTAATCGGGGAGCTGTTTTTT
CDR3aa: CASSSYSSLIGELFF

d_gene: -
abundance: -
v_gene: TRBV2
j_gene: TRBJ2-5
CDR3nt: TGTGCCAGCAGTGGGTTTGGGAGAGAGACCCAGTACTTC
CDR3aa: CASSGFGRETQYF

d_gene: -
abundance: once
v_gene: TRBV11-2
j_gene: TRBJ2-1
CDR3nt: TGTGCCAGCAGCTTCGGGACTGCCGCAAACGAGCAGTTCTTC
CDR3aa: CASSFGTAANEQFF

d_gene: -
abundance: once
v_gene: TRBV15
j_gene: TRBJ2-5
CDR3nt: TGTGCCACCAGCAGAGCCTTCGCAGAGCGCCAAGAGACCCAGTACTTC
CDR3aa: CATSRAFAERQETQYF

d_gene: -
abundance: -
v_gene: TRBV7-9
j_gene: TRBJ1-3
CDR3nt: TGTGCCAGCAGCCCATTAGGGCGTCAGGGCCCTGGAAACACCATATATTTT
CDR3aa: CASSPLGRQGPGNTIYF

d_gene: -
abundance: -
v_gene: TRBV11-2
j_gene: TRBJ1-1
CDR3nt: TGTGCCAGCAGCTTACGTGTGAACACTGAAGCTTTCTTT
CDR3aa: CASSLRVNTEAFF

d_gene: -
abundance: -
v_gene: TRBV18
j_gene: TRBJ2-5
CDR3nt: TGTGCCAGCTCACCAGGGGCGGAGGGGACCCAGTACTTC
CDR3aa: CASSPGAEGTQYF

d_gene: -
abundance: -
v_gene: TRBV5-6
j_gene: TRBJ1-3
CDR3nt: TGTGCCAGCAGCTTCAGCGGTTTCAACCCTGGAAACACCATATATTTT
CDR3aa: CASSFSGFNPGNTIYF

d_gene: TRBD2
abundance: once
v_gene: TRBV4-3
j_gene: TRBJ2-3
CDR3nt: TGCGCCAGCAGCCGCCTACTAGCGGTTAGCACAGATACGCAGTATTTT
CDR3aa: CASSRLLAVSTDTQYF

d_gene: -
abundance: -
v_gene: TRBV5-5
j_gene: TRBJ1-5
CDR3nt: TGTGCCAGCAGCTTGCGATCGGAGTTGCCCCAGCATTTT
CDR3aa: CASSLRSELPQHF

d_gene: -
abundance: -
v_gene: TRBV30
j_gene: TRBJ1-2
CDR3nt: TGTGCCTGGAAAACTGCCTATGGCTACACCTTC
CDR3aa: CAWKTAYGYTF

d_gene: -
abundance: -
v_gene: TRBV11-1
j_gene: TRBJ2-2
CDR3nt: TGTGCCAGCAGCTTCGCCGGGGAGCTGTTTTTT
CDR3aa: CASSFAGELFF

d_gene: TRBD1
abundance: -
v_gene: TRBV5-1
j_gene: TRBJ1-2
CDR3nt: TGCGCCAGCAGCTTGGGCGGGACAGCCTTTTACACCTTC
CDR3aa: CASSLGGTAFYTF

d_gene: TRBD2
abundance: -
v_gene: TRBV30
j_gene: TRBJ2-2
CDR3nt: TGTGCCTGGAGACCCCTATCTAGCGGGAGAACCGGGGAGCTGTTTTTT
CDR3aa: CAWRPLSSGRTGELFF

d_gene: TRBD2
abundance: -
v_gene: TRBV4-3
j_gene: TRBJ2-7
CDR3nt: TGCGCCAGCAGCCAAGCATATCCAGCGGGAGGCGAGGGGGAGTACTTC
CDR3aa: CASSQAYPAGGEGEYF

d_gene: -
abundance: -
v_gene: TRBV7-2
j_gene: TRBJ1-1
CDR3nt: TGTGCCAGCAGCTTAGGGAGGACTGAAGCTTTCTTT
CDR3aa: CASSLGRTEAFF

d_gene: -
abundance: -
v_gene: TRBV7-8
j_gene: TRBJ1-5
CDR3nt: TGTGCCAGCAGCTCAACAAATCAGCCCCAGCATTTT
CDR3aa: CASSSTNQPQHF

d_gene: TRBD1
abundance: -
v_gene: TRBV27
j_gene: TRBJ1-1
CDR3nt: TGTGCCAGCAGTTCAGGACAGGGGGTTGAAGCTTTCTTT
CDR3aa: CASSSGQGVEAFF

d_gene: TRBD2
abundance: once
v_gene: TRBV28
j_gene: TRBJ2-7
CDR3nt: TGTGCCAGCAGTTCCGGGGGGGCGGCCACCTACGAGCAGTACTTC
CDR3aa: CASSSGGAATYEQYF

d_gene: -
abundance: -
v_gene: TRBV28
j_gene: TRBJ2-5
CDR3nt: TGTGCCAGCAGTCTCCCGGGATCCTTGTGGCAGACCCAGTACTTC
CDR3aa: CASSLPGSLWQTQYF

d_gene: -
abundance: -
v_gene: TRBV4-2
j_gene: TRBJ1-5
CDR3nt: TGTGCCAGCAGCGGACGGGGGTACAATCAGCCCCAGCATTTT
CDR3aa: CASSGRGYNQPQHF

d_gene: -
abundance: -
v_gene: TRBV7-9
j_gene: TRBJ2-1
CDR3nt: TGTGCCAGCAGCTTCGTAGTGGACAATGAGCAGTTCTTC
CDR3aa: CASSFVVDNEQFF

d_gene: TRBD1
abundance: -
v_gene: TRBV19
j_gene: TRBJ1-5
CDR3nt: TGTGCCAGTACCCGGACAGGGGTGGGCAATCAGCCCCAGCATTTT
CDR3aa: CASTRTGVGNQPQHF

d_gene: TRBD1
abundance: -
v_gene: TRBV5-1
j_gene: TRBJ2-1
CDR3nt: TGCGCCAGCAGCAGTACCGGGACAGGCCTGGGTTGGGATGAGCAGTTCTTC
CDR3aa: CASSSTGTGLGWDEQFF

d_gene: -
abundance: -
v_gene: TRBV9
j_gene: TRBJ2-1
CDR3nt: TGTGCCAGCGGAGGATTGGCGAACTCCTACAATGAGCAGTTCTTC
CDR3aa: CASGGLANSYNEQFF

d_gene: -
abundance: -
v_gene: TRBV28
j_gene: TRBJ1-2
CDR3nt: TGTGCCAGCAGCGTGAGCCAAACCAGGGGCTACACCTTC
CDR3aa: CASSVSQTRGYTF

d_gene: -
abundance: -
v_gene: TRBV11-1
j_gene: TRBJ2-3
CDR3nt: TGTGCCAGCAGCTCCCTCGTGGATACGCAGTATTTT
CDR3aa: CASSSLVDTQYF

d_gene: -
abundance: -
v_gene: TRBV5-4
j_gene: TRBJ2-7
CDR3nt: TGTGCCAGCAGCTTGGTGGGGGGAGGCACCTCCTACGAGCAGTACTTC
CDR3aa: CASSLVGGGTSYEQYF

d_gene: -
abundance: once
v_gene: TRBV19
j_gene: TRBJ1-5
CDR3nt: TGTGCCAGTAGTAGCTCAGGGGATATTCAGCCCCAGCATTTT
CDR3aa: CASSSSGDIQPQHF

d_gene: -
abundance: -
v_gene: TRBV28
j_gene: TRBJ1-4
CDR3nt: TGTGCCAGCAGTTTTGGTCCGACCCGGGAAGGGACTAATGAAAAACTGTTTTTT
CDR3aa: CASSFGPTREGTNEKLFF

d_gene: -
abundance: -
v_gene: TRBV6-5
j_gene: TRBJ1-6
CDR3nt: TGTGCCAGCAGTCCCCAGTTCTCCTATAATTCACCCCTCCACTTT
CDR3aa: CASSPQFSYNSPLHF

d_gene: -
abundance: -
v_gene: TRBV4-3
j_gene: TRBJ2-5
CDR3nt: TGCGCCAGCAGCCTGTCCGGCCTAGCCCAACAGACCCAGTACTTC
CDR3aa: CASSLSGLAQQTQYF

d_gene: -
abundance: -
v_gene: TRBV5-4
j_gene: TRBJ2-1
CDR3nt: TGTGCCAGCACCCCGGGCGGGGGCAGGGGATTCTACAATGAGCAGTTCTTC
CDR3aa: CASTPGGGRGFYNEQFF

d_gene: -
abundance: -
v_gene: TRBV15
j_gene: TRBJ1-3
CDR3nt: TGTGCCACCAGCAGAGGTGGGGTGACAGTCTCTGGAAACACCATATATTTT
CDR3aa: CATSRGGVTVSGNTIYF

d_gene: TRBD1
abundance: -
v_gene: TRBV11-1
j_gene: TRBJ2-7
CDR3nt: TGTGCCAGCAGCCCCAGGGCCGGGACAGGGAACATCGAGCAGTACTTC
CDR3aa: CASSPRAGTGNIEQYF

d_gene: TRBD2
abundance: -
v_gene: TRBV29-1
j_gene: TRBJ2-1
CDR3nt: TGCAGCGTTGCGCCGGGGGGGGGTAATGAGCAGTTCTTC
CDR3aa: CSVAPGGGNEQFF

d_gene: TRBD2
abundance: -
v_gene: TRBV7-7
j_gene: TRBJ2-1
CDR3nt: TGTGCTAGCAGCCCCCTCGCTAGCGGGGGAACCTACAATGAGCAGTTCTTC
CDR3aa: CASSPLASGGTYNEQFF

d_gene: TRBD2
abundance: -
v_gene: TRBV28
j_gene: TRBJ2-1
CDR3nt: TGTGCCAGCAGTCGCGTACTAGCGGGAGGTCGAAATGAGCAGTTCTTC
CDR3aa: CASSRVLAGGRNEQFF

d_gene: TRBD1
abundance: -
v_gene: TRBV28
j_gene: TRBJ1-1
CDR3nt: TGTGCCAGCAGTAAACCGGGACAGCCTTACAACACTGAAGCTTTCTTT
CDR3aa: CASSKPGQPYNTEAFF

d_gene: -
abundance: -
v_gene: TRBV30
j_gene: TRBJ1-4
CDR3nt: TGTGCCTGGAGTGTAGGTGGACACAAGTTTTTT
CDR3aa: CAWSVGGHKFF

d_gene: -
abundance: -
v_gene: TRBV5-6
j_gene: TRBJ1-2
CDR3nt: TGTGCCAGCAGCTTAACTCACACACTCTGGGTACGGGATAACTATGGCTACACCTTC
CDR3aa: CASSLTHTLWVRDNYGYTF